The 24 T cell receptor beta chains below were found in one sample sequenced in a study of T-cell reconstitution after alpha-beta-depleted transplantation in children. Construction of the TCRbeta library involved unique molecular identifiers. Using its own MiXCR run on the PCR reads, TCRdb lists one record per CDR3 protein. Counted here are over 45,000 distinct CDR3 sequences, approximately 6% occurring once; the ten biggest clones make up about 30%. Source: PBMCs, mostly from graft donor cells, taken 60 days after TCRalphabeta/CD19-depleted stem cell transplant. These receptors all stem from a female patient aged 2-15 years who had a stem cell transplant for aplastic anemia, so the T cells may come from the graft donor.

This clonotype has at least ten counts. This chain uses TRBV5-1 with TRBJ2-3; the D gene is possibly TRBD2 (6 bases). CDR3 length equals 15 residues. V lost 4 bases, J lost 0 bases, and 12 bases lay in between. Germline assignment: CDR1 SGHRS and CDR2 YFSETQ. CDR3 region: CASSVGLSSTDTQYF. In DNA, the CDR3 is TGCGCCAGCAGCGTGGGACTGTCTAGCACAGATACGCAGTATTTT.

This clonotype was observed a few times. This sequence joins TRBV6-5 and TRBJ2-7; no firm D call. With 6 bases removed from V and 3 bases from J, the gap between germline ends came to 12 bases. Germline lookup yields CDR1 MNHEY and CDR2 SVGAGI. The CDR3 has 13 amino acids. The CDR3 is CASRPPNLYEQYF. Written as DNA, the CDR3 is TGTGCCAGCAGACCACCGAACCTCTACGAGCAGTACTTC.

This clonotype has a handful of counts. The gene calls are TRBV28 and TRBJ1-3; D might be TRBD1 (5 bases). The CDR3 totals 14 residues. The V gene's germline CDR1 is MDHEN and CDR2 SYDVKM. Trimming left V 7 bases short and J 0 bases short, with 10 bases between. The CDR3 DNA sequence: TGTGCCAGCACCACCGGGGGCTCTGGAAACACCATATATTTT. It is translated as CASTTGGSGNTIYF.

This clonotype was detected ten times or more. The CDR3 sequence is CASSPTSGGADTQYF. The CDR3 bases are TGCGCCAGCAGCCCTACTAGCGGGGGGGCCGATACGCAGTATTTT. The chain joins TRBV5-1 to TRBJ2-3; 13 nucleotides line up with TRBD2. The CDR3 is made up of 15 amino acids. The germline V gene encodes CDR1 SGHRS and CDR2 YFSETQ. After removal of 4 bases from V and 6 bases from J, the junction contained 5 bases not matched to a gene.

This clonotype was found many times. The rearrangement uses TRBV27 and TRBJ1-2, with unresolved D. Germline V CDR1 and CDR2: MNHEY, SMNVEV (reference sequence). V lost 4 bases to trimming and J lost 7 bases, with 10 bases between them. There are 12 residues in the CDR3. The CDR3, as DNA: TGTGCCAGCAGTTCTCGGACCGGTGGCTACACCTTC. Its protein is CASSSRTGGYTF.

CDR3 sequence (DNA): TGTGCCAGCAGCCCAGTTGGGCAAATTAATGAAAAACTGTTTTTT. Its translation: CASSPVGQINEKLFF. The gene calls are TRBV14 and TRBJ1-4; D is unclear. CDR1 is SGHDN, CDR2 FVKESK, per germline. The CDR3 consists of 15 residues. V was pared by 4 bases and J by 4 bases, with 13 bases between.

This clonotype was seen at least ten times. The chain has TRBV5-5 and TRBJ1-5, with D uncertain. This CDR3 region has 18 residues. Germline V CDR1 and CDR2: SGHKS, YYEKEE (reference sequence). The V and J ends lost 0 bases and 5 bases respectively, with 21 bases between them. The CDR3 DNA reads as TGTGCCAGCAGCTTGGTTGTCCGGGAATGGGGTCAATATCAGCCCCAGCATTTT. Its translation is CASSLVVREWGQYQPQHF.

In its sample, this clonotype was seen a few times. As DNA, the CDR3 is TGTGCCAGCAGCTTATTGACAGGGTCCGGCAATGAGCAGTTCTTC. It encodes CASSLLTGSGNEQFF. The rearrangement joins TRBV5-4 to TRBJ2-1, with 7 bases aligning to TRBD1. The CDR3 is 15 residues long. The germline CDR1 and CDR2 sequences are SGHNT and YYREEE (reference sequence). The trim removed 2 bases at V and 6 bases at J, leaving 8 bases unmatched.

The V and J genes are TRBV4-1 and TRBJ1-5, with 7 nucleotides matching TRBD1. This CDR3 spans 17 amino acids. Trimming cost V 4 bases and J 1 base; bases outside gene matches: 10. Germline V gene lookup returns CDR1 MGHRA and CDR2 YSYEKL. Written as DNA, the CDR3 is TGCGCCAGCAGCCCCGGTTCAGGGGGAAGAAGCAATCAGCCCCAGCATTTT. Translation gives CASSPGSGGRSNQPQHF.

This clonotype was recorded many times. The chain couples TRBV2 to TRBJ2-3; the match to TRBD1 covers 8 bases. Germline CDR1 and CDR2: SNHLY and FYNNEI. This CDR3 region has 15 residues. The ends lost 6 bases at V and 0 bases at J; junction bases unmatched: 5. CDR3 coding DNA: TGTGCCAGCAGGAGGACAGGGCAGAGCACAGATACGCAGTATTTT. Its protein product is CASRRTGQSTDTQYF.

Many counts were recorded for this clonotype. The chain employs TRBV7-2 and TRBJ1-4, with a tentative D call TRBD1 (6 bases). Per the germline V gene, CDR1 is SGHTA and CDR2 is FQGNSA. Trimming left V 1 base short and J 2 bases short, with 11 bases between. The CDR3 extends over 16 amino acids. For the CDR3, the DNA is TGTGCCAGCAGCTTAGAGGGGGTAGGGACTAATGAAAAACTGTTTTTT. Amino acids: CASSLEGVGTNEKLFF.

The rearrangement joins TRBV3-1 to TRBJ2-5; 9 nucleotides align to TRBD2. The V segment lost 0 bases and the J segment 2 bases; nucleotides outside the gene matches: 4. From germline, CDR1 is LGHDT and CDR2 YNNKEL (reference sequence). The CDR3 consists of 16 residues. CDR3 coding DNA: TGTGCCAGCAGCCAAGATGGTAGCGGGGGTCAAGAGACCCAGTACTTC. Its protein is CASSQDGSGGQETQYF.

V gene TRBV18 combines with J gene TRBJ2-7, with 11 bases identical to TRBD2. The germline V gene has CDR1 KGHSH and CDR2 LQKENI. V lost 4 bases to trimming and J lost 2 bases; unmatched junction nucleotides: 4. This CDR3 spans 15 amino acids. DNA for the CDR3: TGTGCCAGCTCACTACGGACTAGCGGGCCCTACGAGCAGTACGTC. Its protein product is CASSLRTSGPYEQYV.

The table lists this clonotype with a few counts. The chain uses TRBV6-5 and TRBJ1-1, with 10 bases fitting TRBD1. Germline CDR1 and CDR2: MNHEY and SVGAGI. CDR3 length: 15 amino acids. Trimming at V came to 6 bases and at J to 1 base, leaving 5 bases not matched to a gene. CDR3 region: CASRGRDRGNTEAFF. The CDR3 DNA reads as TGTGCCAGCAGGGGTAGGGACAGGGGGAACACTGAAGCTTTCTTT.

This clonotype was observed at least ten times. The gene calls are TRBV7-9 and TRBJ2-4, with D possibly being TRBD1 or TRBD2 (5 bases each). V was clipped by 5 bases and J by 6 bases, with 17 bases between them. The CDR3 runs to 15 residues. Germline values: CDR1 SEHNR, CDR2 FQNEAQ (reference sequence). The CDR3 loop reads CASSHPGTPGNIQYF. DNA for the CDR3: TGTGCCAGCAGCCACCCCGGGACGCCGGGAAACATTCAGTACTTC.

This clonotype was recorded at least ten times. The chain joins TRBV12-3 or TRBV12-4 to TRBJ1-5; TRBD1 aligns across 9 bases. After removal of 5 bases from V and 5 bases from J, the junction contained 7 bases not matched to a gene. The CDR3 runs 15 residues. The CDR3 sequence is CASSPGTGKDQPQHF. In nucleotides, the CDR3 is TGTGCCAGCAGTCCCGGGACAGGGAAGGATCAGCCCCAGCATTTT.

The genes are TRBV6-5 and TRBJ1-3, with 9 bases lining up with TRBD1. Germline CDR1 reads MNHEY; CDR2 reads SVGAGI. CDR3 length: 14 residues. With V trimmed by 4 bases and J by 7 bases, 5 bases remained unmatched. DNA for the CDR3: TGTGCCAGCAGTTCAGGGACAGGGAGGAACACCATATATTTT. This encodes CASSSGTGRNTIYF.

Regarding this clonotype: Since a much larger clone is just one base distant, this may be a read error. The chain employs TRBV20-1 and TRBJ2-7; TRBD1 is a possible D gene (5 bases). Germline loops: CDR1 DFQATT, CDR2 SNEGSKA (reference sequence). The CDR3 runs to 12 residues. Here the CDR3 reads CSATPTVYGQYF. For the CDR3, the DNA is TGCAGTGCTACCCCGACAGTCTACGGGCAGTACTTC.

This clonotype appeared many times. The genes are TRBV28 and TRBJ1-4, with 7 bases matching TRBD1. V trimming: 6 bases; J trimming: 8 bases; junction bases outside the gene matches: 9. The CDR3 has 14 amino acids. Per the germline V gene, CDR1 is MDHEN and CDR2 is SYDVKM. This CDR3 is CASSSQGVGEKLFF. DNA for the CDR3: TGTGCCAGCAGCTCTCAGGGGGTAGGGGAAAAACTGTTTTTT.

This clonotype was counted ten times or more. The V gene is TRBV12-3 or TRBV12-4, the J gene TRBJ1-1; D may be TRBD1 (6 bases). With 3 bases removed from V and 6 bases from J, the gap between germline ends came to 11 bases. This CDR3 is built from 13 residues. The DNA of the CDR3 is TGTGCCAGCAGTTTTCAGGGGATACCTGAAGCTTTCTTT. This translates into CASSFQGIPEAFF.

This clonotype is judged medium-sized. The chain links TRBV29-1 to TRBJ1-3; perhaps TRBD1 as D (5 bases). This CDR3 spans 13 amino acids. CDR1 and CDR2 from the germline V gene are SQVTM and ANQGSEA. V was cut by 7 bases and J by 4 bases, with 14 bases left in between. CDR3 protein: CSAGAHAGNTIYF. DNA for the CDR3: TGCAGCGCCGGGGCCCACGCCGGAAACACCATATATTTT.

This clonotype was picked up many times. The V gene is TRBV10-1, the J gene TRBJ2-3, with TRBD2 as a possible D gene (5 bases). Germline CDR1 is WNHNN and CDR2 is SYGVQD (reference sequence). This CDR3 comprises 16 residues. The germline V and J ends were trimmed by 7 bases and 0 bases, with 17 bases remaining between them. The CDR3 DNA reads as TGCGCCAGCAATCCGAATACTAGGCAAAGCACAGATACGCAGTATTTT. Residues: CASNPNTRQSTDTQYF.

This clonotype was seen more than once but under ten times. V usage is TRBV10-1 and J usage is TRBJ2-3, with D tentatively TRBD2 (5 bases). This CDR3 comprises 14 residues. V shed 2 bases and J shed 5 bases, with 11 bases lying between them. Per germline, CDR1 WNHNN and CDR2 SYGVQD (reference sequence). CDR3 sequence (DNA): TGCGCCAGCAGTGAGGAGCTGGGAGTAGATACGCAGTATTTT. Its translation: CASSEELGVDTQYF.

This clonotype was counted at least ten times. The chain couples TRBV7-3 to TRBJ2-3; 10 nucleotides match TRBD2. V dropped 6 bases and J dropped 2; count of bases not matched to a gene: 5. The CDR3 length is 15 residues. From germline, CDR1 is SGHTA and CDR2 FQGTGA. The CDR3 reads CASSERGGPTDTQYF. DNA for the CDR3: TGTGCCAGCAGTGAGCGGGGGGGCCCCACAGATACGCAGTATTTT. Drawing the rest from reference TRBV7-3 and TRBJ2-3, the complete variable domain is GAGVSQTPSNKVTEKGKYVELRCDPISGHTALYWYRQSLGQGPEFLIYFQGTGAADDSGLPNDRFFAVRPEGSVSTLKIQRTERGDSAVYLCASSERGGPTDTQYFGPGTRLTVL.